This TCR beta chain appears in the sequencing data of a study of cytomegalovirus exposure and HLA in healthy donors. CDR1 MNHNY and CDR2 SVGAGI come from the germline V gene (reference sequence). CDR3 length equals 12 residues. Trimming shortened V by 4 bases and J by 5 bases, and 8 bases separated the two germline ends. PCR involved 60 Vbeta and 13 Jbeta primers. Some clones are missing from TCRdb's copy, which holds only in-frame ones; the method was immunoSEQ multiplex PCR. Of more than 90,000 clones detected, 60% to 80% appear once; the ten largest clones hold roughly 7.1%. What was sequenced was PBMCs. The receptor comes from a female donor in good health and CMV-seronegative. The V gene is TRBV6-6, the J gene TRBJ2-5; D is possibly TRBD1 (5 bases). The CDR3: CASSFRVETQYF. CDR3 coding DNA: TGTGCCAGCAGTTTCAGGGTTGAGACCCAGTACTTC.